This entry describes one TCR beta chain. Its antigen target is currently unknown. One base away there is no much larger clone; base qualities are not given. Repertoires were sampled multiple times during chemoradiotherapy, which allowed clonal expansion in the tumor microenvironment to be followed. This sample is part of a study of chemoradiotherapy in HPV16-positive cancers (dated by TCRdb to between 2022 and 2023). Study-level background: Using functional T-cell assays on cells from a couple of HPV16-positive patients, the researchers defined candidate HPV-specific T-cell clones and common TCR motifs. Whether T-cell immunity against the HPV oncoproteins E6 and E7 changes during chemoradiotherapy and whether survival is affected by this immunity were examined in the study. TCR repertoires from over 80 patients with HPV-related cancers were then used to track the candidate HPV-specific TCRs and motifs. Study-wide findings and limitations: Among HPV16-positive patients, expansion of HPV-responsive T cells during chemoradiotherapy was associated with better recurrence-free survival. The functional definition of HPV-specific T cells came from only a couple of HPV16-positive patients, and the survival association was reported for HPV16-positive patients. Expansion of candidate HPV-specific clones and E7-related TCR motifs was observed in the tumor microenvironment during treatment, whereas no such expansion was observed for non-HPV-specific T cells.

V loses 5 bases, J loses 8 bases, and the germline ends lie 14 bases apart. As encoded in the germline V gene (reference sequence), CDR1 is LNHDA while CDR2 is SQIVND. The CDR3 contains 13 residues, cysteine and phenylalanine counted. Just CDR3 DNA is preserved here, 39 bases in frame from base 1. The library was obtained by the immunoSEQ multiplex PCR assay. The source is immuneACCESS, and TCRdb retained only in-frame sequences with V and J called. Part of the clones is not carried over; for the studies checked, unresolved V genes explain less than half of this, and the remainder is unexplained. This sample gives 450 to 700 clones in total; 85% of them show up just once. The ten largest clones represent more than 7.5% of the sample.

The sequence was collected from a human donor with HPV-associated anogenital cancer. The sample in question was tumor tissue, obtained from a patient who underwent chemoradiotherapy. The chain couples TRBV19 to TRBJ2-3; the D gene cannot be resolved reliably. The DNA sequence follows: TGTGCCAGTAGTTCTATCGGAATGGGTACGCAGTATTTT. Translated, it gives CASSSIGMGTQYF. Extended through the reference TRBV19 and TRBJ2-3 proteins, this CDR3 yields the full variable domain: DGGITQSPKYLFRKEGQNVTLSCEQNLNHDAMYWYRQDPGQGLRLIYYSQIVNDFQKGDIAEGYSVSREKKESFPLTVTSAQKNPTAFYLCASSSIGMGTQYFGPGTRLTVL.